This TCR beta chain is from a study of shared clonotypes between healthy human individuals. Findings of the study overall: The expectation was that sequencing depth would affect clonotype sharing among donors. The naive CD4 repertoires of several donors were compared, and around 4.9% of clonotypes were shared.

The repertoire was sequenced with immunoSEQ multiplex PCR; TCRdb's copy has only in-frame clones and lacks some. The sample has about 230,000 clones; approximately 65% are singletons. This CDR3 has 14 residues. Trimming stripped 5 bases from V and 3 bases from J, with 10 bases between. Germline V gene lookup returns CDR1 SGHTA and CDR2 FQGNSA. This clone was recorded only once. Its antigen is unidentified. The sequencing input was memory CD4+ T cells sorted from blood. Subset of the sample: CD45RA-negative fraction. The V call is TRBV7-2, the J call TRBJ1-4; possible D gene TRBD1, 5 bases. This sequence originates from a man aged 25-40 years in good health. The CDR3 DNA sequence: TGTGCCAGCAGCAGAGGGGCCTCTAATGAAAAACTGTTTTTT. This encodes CASSRGASNEKLFF.